This T cell receptor (beta chain) came from a study of Graves' ophthalmopathy and Graves' hyperthyroidism. Study at large: Peripheral blood collection took place at initial diagnosis, before any treatment.

Clinical symptoms and serum thyroxine were used for diagnosis; TRAb, thyroid ultrasound and orbital computed tomography were also relied on. Study-wide results and limits: Most expanded clonotypes in thyroid above 0.001 frequency also showed up in blood. From stable hyperthyroidism, ophthalmopathy was separated by a 13-signature model with 85% to 90% sensitivity and 75% to 82% specificity.

TCR beta CDR3 amplification used RNA transcripts. Second-round multiplex PCR came after first-round RT-PCR with HTBI primers. MiXCR was run by TCRdb on the multiplex PCR reads, yielding one entry per CDR3 protein. Of about 390,000 distinct CDR3 sequences in the sample, about a sixth were seen once. The germline CDR1 and CDR2 sequences are SGHRS and YFSETQ. V gave up 4 bases and J gave up 4 bases, with 18 bases separating them. The CDR3 length is 15 residues. This clonotype came up many times. No antigen is known for it. V and J are TRBV5-1 and TRBJ2-7; a weak D match, TRBD2 (7 bases). The sequencing sample was made of peripheral blood. The origin of this receptor is an adult woman with stable Graves' hyperthyroidism. CDR3: CASSGGRRESYEQYF. The DNA of the CDR3 is TGCGCCAGCAGCGGGGGCCGGCGGGAGTCGTACGAGCAGTACTTC. The full variable domain, rest sourced from reference TRBV5-1 and TRBJ2-7, is KAGVTQTPRYLIKTRGQQVTLSCSPISGHRSVSWYQQTPGQGLQFLFEYFSETQRNKGNFPGRFSGRQFSNSRSEMNVSTLELGDSALYLCASSGGRRESYEQYFGPGTRLTVT.